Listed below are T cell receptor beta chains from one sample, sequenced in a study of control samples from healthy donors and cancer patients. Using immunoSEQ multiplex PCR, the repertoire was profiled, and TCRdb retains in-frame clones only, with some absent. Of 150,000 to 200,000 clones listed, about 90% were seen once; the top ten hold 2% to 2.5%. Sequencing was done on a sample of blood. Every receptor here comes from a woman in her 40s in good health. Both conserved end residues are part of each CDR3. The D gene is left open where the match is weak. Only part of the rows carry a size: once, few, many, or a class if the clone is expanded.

CDR3: CASSQDPGPSTDTQYF; size: -; D: -; V: TRBV4-1; length: 16
CDR3: CASGFDRGYEQYF; size: -; D: TRBD1; V: TRBV12-5; length: 13
CDR3: CSVENRDYEQYF; size: -; D: -; V: TRBV29-1; length: 12
CDR3: CASSQAGESTDTQYF; size: once; D: -; V: TRBV4-1; length: 15
CDR3: CASNSFFGELFF; size: once; D: -; V: TRBV19; length: 12
CDR3: CASSEEGKGAGELFF; size: -; D: -; V: TRBV2; length: 15
CDR3: CASRSGPTNTEAFF; size: -; D: -; V: TRBV27; length: 14
CDR3: CASSQETPSGATLGTGELFF; size: -; D: TRBD2; V: TRBV4-2; length: 20
CDR3: CASSYTDRANQPQHF; size: -; D: TRBD1; V: TRBV5-8; length: 15
CDR3: CASRYDNEAFF; size: once; D: -; V: TRBV6-5; length: 11
CDR3: CASSQTGGDSYGYTF; size: once; D: TRBD1; V: TRBV3-1/TRBV3-2; length: 15
CDR3: CASRPQDRGNAEAFF; size: -; D: TRBD1; V: TRBV6-5; length: 15
CDR3: CASSVSEAPSYEQYF; size: -; D: -; V: TRBV6-5; length: 15
CDR3: CAISESRRADLTGELFF; size: -; D: -; V: TRBV10-3; length: 17
CDR3: CASRRTGGNEKLFF; size: few; D: TRBD1; V: TRBV6-5; length: 14
CDR3: CASKGQQRNEQFF; size: -; D: TRBD1; V: TRBV11-3; length: 13
CDR3: CASSFSYQPQHF; size: -; D: -; V: TRBV12-3/TRBV12-4; length: 12
CDR3: CASSFDHQNIQYF; size: -; D: -; V: TRBV7-3; length: 13
CDR3: CASSPRQGEAFF; size: -; D: -; V: TRBV3-1/TRBV3-2; length: 12
CDR3: CASSIVDRGGTEAFF; size: once; D: TRBD1; V: TRBV19; length: 15